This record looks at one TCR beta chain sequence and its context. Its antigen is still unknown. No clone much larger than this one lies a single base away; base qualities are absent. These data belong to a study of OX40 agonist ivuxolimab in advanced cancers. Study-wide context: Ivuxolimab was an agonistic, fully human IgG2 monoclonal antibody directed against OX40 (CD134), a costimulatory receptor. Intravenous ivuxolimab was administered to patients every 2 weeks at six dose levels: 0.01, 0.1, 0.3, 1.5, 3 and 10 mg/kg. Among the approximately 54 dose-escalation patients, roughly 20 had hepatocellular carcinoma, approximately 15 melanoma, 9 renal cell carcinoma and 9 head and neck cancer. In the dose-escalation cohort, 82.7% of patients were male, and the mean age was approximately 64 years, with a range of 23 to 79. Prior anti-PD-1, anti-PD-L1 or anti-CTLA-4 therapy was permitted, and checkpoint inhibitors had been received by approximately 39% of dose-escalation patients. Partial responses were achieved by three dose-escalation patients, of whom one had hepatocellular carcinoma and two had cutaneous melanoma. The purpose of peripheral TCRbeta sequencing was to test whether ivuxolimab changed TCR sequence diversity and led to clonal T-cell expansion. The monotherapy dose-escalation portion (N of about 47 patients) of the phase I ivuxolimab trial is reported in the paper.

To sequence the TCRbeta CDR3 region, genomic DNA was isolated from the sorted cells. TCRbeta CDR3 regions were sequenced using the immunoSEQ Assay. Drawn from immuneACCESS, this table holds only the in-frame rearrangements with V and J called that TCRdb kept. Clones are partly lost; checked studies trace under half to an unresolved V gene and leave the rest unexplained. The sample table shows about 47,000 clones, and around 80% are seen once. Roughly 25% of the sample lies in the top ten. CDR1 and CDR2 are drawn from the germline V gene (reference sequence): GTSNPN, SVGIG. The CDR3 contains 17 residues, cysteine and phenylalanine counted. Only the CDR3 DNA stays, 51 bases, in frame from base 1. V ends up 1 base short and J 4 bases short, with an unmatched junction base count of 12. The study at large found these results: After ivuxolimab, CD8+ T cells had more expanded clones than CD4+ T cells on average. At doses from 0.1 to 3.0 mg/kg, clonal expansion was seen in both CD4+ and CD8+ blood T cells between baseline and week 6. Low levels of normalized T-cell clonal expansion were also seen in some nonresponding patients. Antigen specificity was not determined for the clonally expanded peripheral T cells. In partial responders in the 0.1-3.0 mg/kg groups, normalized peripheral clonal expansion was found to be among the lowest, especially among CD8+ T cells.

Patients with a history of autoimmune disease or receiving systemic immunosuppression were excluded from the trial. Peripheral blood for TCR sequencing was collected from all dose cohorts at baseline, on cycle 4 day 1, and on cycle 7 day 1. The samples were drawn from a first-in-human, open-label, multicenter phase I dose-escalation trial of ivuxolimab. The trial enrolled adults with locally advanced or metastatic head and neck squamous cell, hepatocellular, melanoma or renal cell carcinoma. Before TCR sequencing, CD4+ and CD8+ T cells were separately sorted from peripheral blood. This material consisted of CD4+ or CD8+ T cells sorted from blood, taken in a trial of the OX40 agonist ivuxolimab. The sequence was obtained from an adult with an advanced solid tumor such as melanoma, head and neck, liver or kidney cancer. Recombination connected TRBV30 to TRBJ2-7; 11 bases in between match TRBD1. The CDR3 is CAWSGGERDRGIYEQYF. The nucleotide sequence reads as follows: TGTGCCTGGAGTGGAGGCGAAAGGGACAGGGGGATTTACGAGCAGTACTTC.